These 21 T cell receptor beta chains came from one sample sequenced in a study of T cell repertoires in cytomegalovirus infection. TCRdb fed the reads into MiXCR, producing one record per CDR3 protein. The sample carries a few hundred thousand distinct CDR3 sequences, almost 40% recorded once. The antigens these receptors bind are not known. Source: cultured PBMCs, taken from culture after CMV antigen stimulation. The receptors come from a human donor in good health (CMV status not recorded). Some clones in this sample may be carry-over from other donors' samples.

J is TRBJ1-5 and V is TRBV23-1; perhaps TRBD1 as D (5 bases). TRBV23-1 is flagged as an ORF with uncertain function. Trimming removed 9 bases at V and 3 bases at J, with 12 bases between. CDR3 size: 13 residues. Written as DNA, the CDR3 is TGCGCCAGAATGGGGGGAAACAATCAGCCCCAGCATTTT. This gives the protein CARMGGNNQPQHF.

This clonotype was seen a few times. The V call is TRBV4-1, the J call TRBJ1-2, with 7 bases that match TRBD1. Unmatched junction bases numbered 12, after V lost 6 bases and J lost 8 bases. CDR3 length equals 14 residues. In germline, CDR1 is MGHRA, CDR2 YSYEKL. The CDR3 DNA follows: TGCGCCAGCAGAGTCTACGACAGGGATGGGGGCTACACCTTC. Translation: CASRVYDRDGGYTF.

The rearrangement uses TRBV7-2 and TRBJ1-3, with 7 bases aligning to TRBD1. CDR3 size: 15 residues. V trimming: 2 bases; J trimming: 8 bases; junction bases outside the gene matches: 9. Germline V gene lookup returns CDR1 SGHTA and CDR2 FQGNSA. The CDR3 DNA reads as TGTGCCAGCAGCTTAATGGCGGGACAGAGGCACACCATATATTTT. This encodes CASSLMAGQRHTIYF.

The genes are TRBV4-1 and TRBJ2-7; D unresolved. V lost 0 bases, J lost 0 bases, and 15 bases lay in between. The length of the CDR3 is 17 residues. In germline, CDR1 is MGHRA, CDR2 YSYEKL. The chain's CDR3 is CASSQEDGPQSSYEQYF. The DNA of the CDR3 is TGCGCCAGCAGCCAAGAGGACGGGCCACAGAGCTCCTACGAGCAGTACTTC.

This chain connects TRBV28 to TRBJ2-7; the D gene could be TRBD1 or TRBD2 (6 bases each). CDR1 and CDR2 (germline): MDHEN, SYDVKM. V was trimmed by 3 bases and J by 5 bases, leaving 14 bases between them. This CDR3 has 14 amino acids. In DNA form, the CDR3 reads TGTGCCAGCAGTTTCCGGGGGCTTTTGGACGAGCAGTACTTC. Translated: CASSFRGLLDEQYF. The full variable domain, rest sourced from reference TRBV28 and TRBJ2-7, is DVKVTQSSRYLVKRTGEKVFLECVQDMDHENMFWYRQDPGLGLRLIYFSYDVKMKEKGDIPEGYSVSREKKERFSLILESASTNQTSMYLCASSFRGLLDEQYFGPGTRLTVT.

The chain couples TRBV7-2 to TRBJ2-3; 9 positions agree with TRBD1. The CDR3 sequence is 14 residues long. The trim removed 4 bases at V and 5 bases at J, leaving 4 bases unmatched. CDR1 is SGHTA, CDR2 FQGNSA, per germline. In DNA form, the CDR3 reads TGTGCCAGCAGCTCGGGACAGGGACGAGATACGCAGTATTTT. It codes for CASSSGQGRDTQYF.

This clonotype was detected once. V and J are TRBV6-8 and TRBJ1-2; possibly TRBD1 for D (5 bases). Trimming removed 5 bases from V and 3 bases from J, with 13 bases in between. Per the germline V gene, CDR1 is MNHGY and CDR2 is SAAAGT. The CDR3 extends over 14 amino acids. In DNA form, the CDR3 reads TGTGCCAGCAGTCTGGGACGGATGGACTATGGCTACACCTTC. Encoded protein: CASSLGRMDYGYTF.

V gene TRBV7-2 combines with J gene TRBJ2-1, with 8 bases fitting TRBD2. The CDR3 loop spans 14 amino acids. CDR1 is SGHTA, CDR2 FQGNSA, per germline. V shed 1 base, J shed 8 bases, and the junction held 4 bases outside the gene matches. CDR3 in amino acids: CASSLGGGLDEQFF. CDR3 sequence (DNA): TGTGCCAGCAGCTTAGGCGGGGGGCTCGATGAGCAGTTCTTC. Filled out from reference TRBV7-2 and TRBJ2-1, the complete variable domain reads GAGVSQSPSNKVTEKGKDVELRCDPISGHTALYWYRQSLGQGLEFLIYFQGNSAPDKSGLPSDRFSAERTGGSVSTLTIQRTQQEDSAVYLCASSLGGGLDEQFFGPGTRLTVL.

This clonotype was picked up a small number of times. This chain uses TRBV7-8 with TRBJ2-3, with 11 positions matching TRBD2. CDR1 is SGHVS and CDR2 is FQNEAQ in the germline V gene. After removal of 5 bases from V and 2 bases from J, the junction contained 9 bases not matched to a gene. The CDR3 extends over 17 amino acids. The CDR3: CASSPRPTSGATDTQYF. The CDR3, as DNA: TGTGCCAGCAGCCCCCGCCCGACTAGCGGGGCCACAGATACGCAGTATTTT.

This CDR3 is CASSLDVGSSSYNEQFF. CDR3 DNA sequence: TGCGCCAGCAGCTTGGACGTAGGTTCAAGCTCCTACAATGAGCAGTTCTTC. This sequence joins TRBV5-1 and TRBJ2-1; the D is unclear. Germline CDR1 SGHRS, CDR2 YFSETQ. The germline V and J ends were trimmed by 0 bases and 0 bases, with 13 bases remaining between them. The CDR3 is 17 residues long.

In nucleotides, the CDR3 is TGTGCCAGCAGTTGGGGACGAGGCACTGAAGCTTTCTTT. Residues: CASSWGRGTEAFF. V and J are TRBV6-5 and TRBJ1-1; perhaps TRBD1 as D (5 bases). Germline V gene lookup returns CDR1 MNHEY and CDR2 SVGAGI. Trimming cost V 4 bases and J 4 bases, with 10 bases left between them. The CDR3 extends over 13 amino acids.

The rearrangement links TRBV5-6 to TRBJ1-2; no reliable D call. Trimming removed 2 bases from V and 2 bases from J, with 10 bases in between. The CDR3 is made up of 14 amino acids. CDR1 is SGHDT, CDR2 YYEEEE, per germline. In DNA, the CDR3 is TGTGCCAGCAGCTTTTTAGGTCAGAACTATGGCTACACCTTC. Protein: CASSFLGQNYGYTF.

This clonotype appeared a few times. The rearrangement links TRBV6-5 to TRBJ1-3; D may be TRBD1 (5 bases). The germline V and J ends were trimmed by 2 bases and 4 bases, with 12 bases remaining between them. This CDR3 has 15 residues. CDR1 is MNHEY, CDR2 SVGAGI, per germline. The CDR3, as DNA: TGTGCCAGCAGTTACGGCTCAGGGTTCGGAAACACCATATATTTT. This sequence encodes CASSYGSGFGNTIYF.

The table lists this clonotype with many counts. Here the CDR3 reads CASSLGLLEQFF. The CDR3 region has the DNA TGTGCCAGCAGCTTAGGGCTCTTGGAGCAGTTCTTC. The chain carries TRBV7-2 and TRBJ2-1; D not resolved. The V and J ends lost 1 base and 10 bases respectively, with 8 bases between them. The CDR3 sequence is 12 residues long. Germline V lookup: CDR1 SGHTA, CDR2 FQGNSA.

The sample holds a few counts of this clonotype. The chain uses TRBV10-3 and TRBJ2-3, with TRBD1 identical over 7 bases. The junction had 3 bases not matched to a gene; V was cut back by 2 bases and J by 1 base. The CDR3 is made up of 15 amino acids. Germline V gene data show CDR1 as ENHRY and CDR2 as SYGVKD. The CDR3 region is CAISERGPGTDTQYF. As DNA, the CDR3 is TGTGCCATCAGTGAGAGGGGGCCAGGCACAGATACGCAGTATTTT.

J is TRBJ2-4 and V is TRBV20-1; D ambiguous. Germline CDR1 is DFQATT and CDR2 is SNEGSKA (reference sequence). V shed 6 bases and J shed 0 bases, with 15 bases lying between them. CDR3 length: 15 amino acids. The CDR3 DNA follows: TGCAGTGCCAGTCACAGAAGACTAGCCAAAAACATTCAGTACTTC. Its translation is CSASHRRLAKNIQYF.

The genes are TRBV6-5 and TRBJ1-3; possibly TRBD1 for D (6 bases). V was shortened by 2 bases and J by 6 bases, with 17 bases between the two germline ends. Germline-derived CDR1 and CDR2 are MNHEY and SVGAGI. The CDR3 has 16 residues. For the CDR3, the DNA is TGTGCCAGCAGTTACGGGGTGACAGGAACCCCAAACACCATATATTTT. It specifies CASSYGVTGTPNTIYF.

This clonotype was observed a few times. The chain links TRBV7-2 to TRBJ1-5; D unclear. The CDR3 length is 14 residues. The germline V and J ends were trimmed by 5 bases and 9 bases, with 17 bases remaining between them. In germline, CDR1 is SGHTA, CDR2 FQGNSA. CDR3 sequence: CASSPDRMQWPQHF. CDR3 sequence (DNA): TGTGCCAGCAGCCCCGATAGAATGCAATGGCCCCAGCATTTT.

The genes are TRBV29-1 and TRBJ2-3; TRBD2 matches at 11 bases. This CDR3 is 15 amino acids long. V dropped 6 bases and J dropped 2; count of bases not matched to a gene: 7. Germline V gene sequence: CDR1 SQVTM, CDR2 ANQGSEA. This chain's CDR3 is CSVLGLAGHTDTQYF. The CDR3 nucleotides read TGCAGCGTATTAGGACTAGCGGGTCACACAGATACGCAGTATTTT.

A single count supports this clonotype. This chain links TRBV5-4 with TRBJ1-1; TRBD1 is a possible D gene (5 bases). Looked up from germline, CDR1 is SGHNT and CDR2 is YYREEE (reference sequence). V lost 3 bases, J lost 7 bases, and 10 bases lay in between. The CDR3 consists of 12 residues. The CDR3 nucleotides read TGTGCCAGCAGCTCTGGAGGGGATGAAGCTTTCTTT. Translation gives CASSSGGDEAFF.

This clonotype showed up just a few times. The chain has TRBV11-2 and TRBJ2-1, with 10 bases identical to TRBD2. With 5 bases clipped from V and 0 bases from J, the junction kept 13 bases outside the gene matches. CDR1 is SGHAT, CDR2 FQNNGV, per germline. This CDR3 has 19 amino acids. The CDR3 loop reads CASSPRLAGALSSYNEQFF. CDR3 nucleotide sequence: TGTGCCAGCAGCCCCCGGCTAGCGGGAGCACTGAGCTCCTACAATGAGCAGTTCTTC. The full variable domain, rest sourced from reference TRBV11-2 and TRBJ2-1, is EAGVAQSPRYKIIEKRQSVAFWCNPISGHATLYWYQQILGQGPKLLIQFQNNGVVDDSQLPKDRFSAERLKGVDSTLKIQPAKLEDSAVYLCASSPRLAGALSSYNEQFFGPGTRLTVL.